The sample holds a few counts of the clone carrying this TCR beta chain. Its antigen is not known. Documented treatment: approximately nine-day PBMC culture with coronavirus spike peptide pools or control peptides (ViraFEST assay). The J segment lost 3 bases and the V segment lost 2 bases, leaving 18 bases of the junction unmatched. CDR1 and CDR2 from the germline V gene are DFQATT and SNEGSKA (reference sequence). The CDR3 sequence is 18 residues long. This sample is drawn from a study of vaccination and CD4 T cells after COVID-19. Oncomine TCR Beta short-read sequencing was applied to DNA from cultured CD4+ T cells. Genomic DNA was taken out of cultured CD4+ T cells by extraction. TCRdb independently ran MiXCR on the PCR reads; one entry per CDR3 protein. Among 11,000 to 15,000 distinct CDR3 sequences listed, approximately 60% were seen once.

The receptor comes from a human donor who had recovered from COVID-19. The chain uses TRBV20-1 and TRBJ1-2, with TRBD1 identical over 7 bases. The specimen was CD4+ T cells from blood, cultured in vitro. The CDR3 DNA follows: TGCAGTGCTAGAAGACAGGGCGGTGGTAACCTACGGGACTATGGCTACACCTTC. This encodes CSARRQGGGNLRDYGYTF.